Listed below are T cell receptor beta chains from one sample, sequenced in a study of blood T cell repertoires in COVID-19. The protocol was immunoSEQ multiplex PCR, while the TCRdb copy is restricted to in-frame clones and leaves out a portion. The sample lists approximately 100,000 clones; around 80% were seen once. The sequenced sample consisted of peripheral blood. Receptors were obtained from an older man with acute or convalescent COVID-19. The conserved cysteine and the conserved F or W are not part of the CDR3 here. The listing skips clone size in some rows; elsewhere it reads once, few, many or a size class.

clone_size	v_call	j_call	cdr3_aa
.	TRBV3-1/TRBV3-2	TRBJ1-1	ASSQVDSNTEAF
.	TRBV30	TRBJ1-2	ASKQGARGGYT
.	TRBV5-5	TRBJ2-5	ASSLALAGVGETQY
.	TRBV7-3	TRBJ1-1	ASSLSQNTEAF
.	TRBV3-1/TRBV3-2	TRBJ2-5	ASSQETRKETQY
.	TRBV3-1/TRBV3-2	TRBJ1-3	ASSSFPPTGGSGNTIY
few	TRBV7-8	TRBJ1-1	ASSRNRGPAF
.	TRBV5-4	TRBJ2-5	ASSSRTSDETQY
.	TRBV14	TRBJ2-3	ASSQDLWGQGSYATQY
once	TRBV12-3/TRBV12-4	TRBJ2-7	ASTWSFYEQY
.	TRBV5-4	TRBJ1-1	ASSFGWELTEAF
.	TRBV7-8	TRBJ1-2	ASSAGTGNYGYT
.	TRBV12-3/TRBV12-4	TRBJ2-1	ASRPGYNEQF
.	TRBV28	TRBJ2-5	ASSLRRDNRETQY
.	TRBV9	TRBJ1-4	ASSARGSTNEKLF
.	TRBV15	TRBJ1-2	ATTSDGGRMRGYT
.	TRBV5-4	TRBJ2-3	ASSFRGSTDTQY
once	TRBV4-3	TRBJ1-5	ASSQDLGGNQPQH
.	TRBV9	TRBJ1-2	ASSVDGDYGYT
.	TRBV6-2/TRBV6-3	TRBJ1-5	ASSGDRASNQPQH
.	TRBV28	TRBJ1-5	ASSWTEGGWVNQPQH
.	TRBV5-1	TRBJ2-3	ASQKEESGWVTDTQY
.	TRBV6-5	TRBJ2-3	ASSRLLSSTDTQY
once	TRBV7-6	TRBJ2-5	ASSLGLAGARETQY
.	TRBV10-3	TRBJ1-5	AINDRVNQPQH
.	TRBV11-1	TRBJ2-5	ASSLGTSGLRETQY
.	TRBV28	TRBJ1-6	ASRSGETPLH
.	TRBV7-6	TRBJ1-1	ASSAIGQGGNTEAF
.	TRBV19	TRBJ2-3	ASSNPAGGSTDTQY
.	TRBV28	TRBJ2-3	ASSSPGTSGRASDTQY
.	TRBV18	TRBJ1-5	ASSPTHNQPQH
once	TRBV28	TRBJ2-2	ASSFPPHGELF
.	TRBV28	TRBJ1-2	ASSLGQGGYT
.	TRBV19	TRBJ1-5	ASLGRRGQTLEKNQPQH
few	TRBV18	TRBJ2-1	ASSRETSGANNEQF
.	TRBV5-1	TRBJ2-2	ASSLGQVGGELF
.	TRBV3-1/TRBV3-2	TRBJ2-2	ASSRRQGANTGELF
.	TRBV7-2	TRBJ2-3	ASSLWRGTDTQY
.	TRBV6-2/TRBV6-3	TRBJ1-1	ASSFRGLMNTEAF
.	TRBV7-9	TRBJ1-1	ASSVQGRSEAF
.	TRBV24-1	TRBJ1-4	ATSDREVEKLF
.	TRBV6-6	TRBJ1-2	ASSYRDRGLGYT
.	TRBV10-2	TRBJ2-2	ASRGQVDAGELF
.	TRBV28	TRBJ1-4	ASIHGGGTNEKLF
.	TRBV7-2	TRBJ1-1	ASSLTGREAF
.	TRBV7-9	TRBJ2-1	ASIMGGGPYNEQF
.	TRBV2	TRBJ1-2	ASTVEGQDYGYT
.	TRBV29-1	TRBJ2-7	SVTGLARRYEQY